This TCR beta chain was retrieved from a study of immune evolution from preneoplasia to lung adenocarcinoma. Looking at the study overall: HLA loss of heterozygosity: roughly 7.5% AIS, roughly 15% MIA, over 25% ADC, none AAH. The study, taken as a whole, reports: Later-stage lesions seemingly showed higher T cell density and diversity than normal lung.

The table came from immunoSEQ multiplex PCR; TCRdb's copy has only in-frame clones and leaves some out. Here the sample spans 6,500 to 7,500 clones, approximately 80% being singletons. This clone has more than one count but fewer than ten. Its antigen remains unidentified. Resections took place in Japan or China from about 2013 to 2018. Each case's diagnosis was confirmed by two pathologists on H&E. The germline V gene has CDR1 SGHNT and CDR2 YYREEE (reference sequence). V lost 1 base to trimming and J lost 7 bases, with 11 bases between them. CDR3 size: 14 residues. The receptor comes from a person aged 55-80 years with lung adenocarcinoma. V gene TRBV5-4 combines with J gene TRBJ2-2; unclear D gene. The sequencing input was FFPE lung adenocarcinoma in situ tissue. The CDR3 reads CASSLPPEYGELFF. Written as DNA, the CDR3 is TGTGCCAGCAGCTTGCCCCCGGAGTACGGGGAGCTGTTTTTT.